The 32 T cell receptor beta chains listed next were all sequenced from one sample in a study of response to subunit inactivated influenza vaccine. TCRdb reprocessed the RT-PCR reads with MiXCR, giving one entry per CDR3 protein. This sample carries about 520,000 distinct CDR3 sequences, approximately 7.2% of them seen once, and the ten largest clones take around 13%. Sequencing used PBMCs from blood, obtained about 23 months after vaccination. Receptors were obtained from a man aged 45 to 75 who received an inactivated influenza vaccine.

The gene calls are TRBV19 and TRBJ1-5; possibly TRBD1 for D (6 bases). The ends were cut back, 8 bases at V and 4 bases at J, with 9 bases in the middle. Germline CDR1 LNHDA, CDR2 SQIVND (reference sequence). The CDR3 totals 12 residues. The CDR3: CASGGPNQPQHF. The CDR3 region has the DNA TGTGCCAGTGGGGGGCCAAATCAGCCCCAGCATTTT.

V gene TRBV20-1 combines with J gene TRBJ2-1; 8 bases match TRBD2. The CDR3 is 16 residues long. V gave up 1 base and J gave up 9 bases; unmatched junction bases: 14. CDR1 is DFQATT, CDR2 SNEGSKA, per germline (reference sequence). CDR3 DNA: TGCAGTGCTAGAGCGGGACTAGGTCCCGCCAGTAGTGAGCAGTTCTTC. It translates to CSARAGLGPASSEQFF.

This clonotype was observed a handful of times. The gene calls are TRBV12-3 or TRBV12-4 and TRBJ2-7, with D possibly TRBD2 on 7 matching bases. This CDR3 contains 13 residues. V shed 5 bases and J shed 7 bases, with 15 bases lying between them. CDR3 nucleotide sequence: TGTGCCAGCAGTAATGGGGGGGCCGGAGAGCAGTACTTC. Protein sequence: CASSNGGAGEQYF.

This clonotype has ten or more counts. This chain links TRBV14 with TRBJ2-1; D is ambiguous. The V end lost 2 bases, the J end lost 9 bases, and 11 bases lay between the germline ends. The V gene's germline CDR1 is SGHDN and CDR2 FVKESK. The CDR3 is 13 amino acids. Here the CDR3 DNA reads TGTGCCAGCAGCCAAAACCGTCGTGGTGAGCAGTTCTTC. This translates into CASSQNRRGEQFF.

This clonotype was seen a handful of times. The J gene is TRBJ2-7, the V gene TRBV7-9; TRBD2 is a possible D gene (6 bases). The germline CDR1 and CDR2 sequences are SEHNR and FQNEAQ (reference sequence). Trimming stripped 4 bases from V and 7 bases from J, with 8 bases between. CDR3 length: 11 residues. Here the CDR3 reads CASSSGREQYF. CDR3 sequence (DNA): TGTGCCAGCAGCTCAGGGAGGGAGCAGTACTTC.

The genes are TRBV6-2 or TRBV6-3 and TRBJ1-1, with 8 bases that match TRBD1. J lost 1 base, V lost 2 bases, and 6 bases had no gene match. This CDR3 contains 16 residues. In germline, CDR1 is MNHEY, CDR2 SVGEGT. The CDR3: CASSYIGQGRNTEAFF. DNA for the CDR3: TGTGCCAGCAGTTACATAGGACAGGGAAGGAACACTGAAGCTTTCTTT.

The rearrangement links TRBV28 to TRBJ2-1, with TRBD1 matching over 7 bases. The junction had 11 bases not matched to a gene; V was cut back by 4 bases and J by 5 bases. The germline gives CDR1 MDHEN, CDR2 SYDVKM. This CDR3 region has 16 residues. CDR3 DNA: TGTGCCAGCAGTTATTTACCGGGACAGATAAACAATGAGCAGTTCTTC. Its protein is CASSYLPGQINNEQFF.

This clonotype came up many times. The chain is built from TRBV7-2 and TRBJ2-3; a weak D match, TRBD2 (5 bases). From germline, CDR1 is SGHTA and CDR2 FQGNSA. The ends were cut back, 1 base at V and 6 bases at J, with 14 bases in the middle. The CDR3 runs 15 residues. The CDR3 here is CASSLEGGVWDTQYF. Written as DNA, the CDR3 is TGTGCCAGCAGCTTAGAAGGAGGAGTTTGGGATACGCAGTATTTT.

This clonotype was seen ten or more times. CDR3 coding DNA: TGCAGTGCTACAAAATTGACAGGGGGTAGTGCCTACGAGCAGTACTTC. Protein: CSATKLTGGSAYEQYF. The gene calls are TRBV20-1 and TRBJ2-7; 9 bases are shared with TRBD1. The length of the CDR3 is 16 residues. Germline loops: CDR1 DFQATT, CDR2 SNEGSKA (reference sequence). Losses at the gene ends were 4 bases for V and 2 bases for J; bases not matched to a gene: 12.

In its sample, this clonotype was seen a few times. CDR3 protein: CASSEYERTEAFF. In DNA, the CDR3 is TGTGCCAGCAGTGAATACGAGAGGACCGAAGCTTTCTTT. This chain connects TRBV25-1 to TRBJ1-1; D uncertain. This CDR3 has 13 residues. Looked up from germline, CDR1 is MGHDK and CDR2 is SYGVNS. Trimming pared 0 bases from V and 8 bases from J, leaving 10 bases between.

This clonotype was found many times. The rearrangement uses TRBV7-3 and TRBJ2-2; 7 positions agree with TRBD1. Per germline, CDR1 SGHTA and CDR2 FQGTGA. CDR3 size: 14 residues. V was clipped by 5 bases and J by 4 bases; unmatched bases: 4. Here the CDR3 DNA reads TGTGCCAGCAGCGCCCACAGGGGCACCGGGGAGCTGTTTTTT. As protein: CASSAHRGTGELFF.

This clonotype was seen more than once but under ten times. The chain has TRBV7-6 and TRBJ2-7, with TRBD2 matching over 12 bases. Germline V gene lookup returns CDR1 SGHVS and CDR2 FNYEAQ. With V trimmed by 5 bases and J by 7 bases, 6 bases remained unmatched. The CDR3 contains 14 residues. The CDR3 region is CASSLTSGGSEQYF. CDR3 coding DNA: TGTGCCAGCAGCCTGACTAGCGGGGGATCGGAGCAGTACTTC.

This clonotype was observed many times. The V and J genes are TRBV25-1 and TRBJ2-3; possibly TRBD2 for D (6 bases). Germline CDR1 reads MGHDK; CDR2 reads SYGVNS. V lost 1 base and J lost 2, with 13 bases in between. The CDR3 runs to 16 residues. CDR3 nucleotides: TGTGCCAGCAGTGAATCTTGGCTAGCGACCACAGATACGCAGTATTTT. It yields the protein CASSESWLATTDTQYF.

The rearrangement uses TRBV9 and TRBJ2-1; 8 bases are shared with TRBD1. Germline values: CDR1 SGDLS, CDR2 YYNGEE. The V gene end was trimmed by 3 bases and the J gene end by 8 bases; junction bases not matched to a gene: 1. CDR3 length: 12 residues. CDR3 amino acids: CASSEQGDEQFF. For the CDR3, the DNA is TGTGCCAGCAGCGAACAGGGGGATGAGCAGTTCTTC.

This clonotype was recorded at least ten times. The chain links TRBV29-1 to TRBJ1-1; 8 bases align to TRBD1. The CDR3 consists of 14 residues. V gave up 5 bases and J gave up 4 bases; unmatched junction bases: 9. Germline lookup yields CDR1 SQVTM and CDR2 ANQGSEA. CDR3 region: CSVIRDRSGTEAFF. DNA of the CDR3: TGCAGCGTTATCCGGGACAGGTCGGGCACTGAAGCTTTCTTT.

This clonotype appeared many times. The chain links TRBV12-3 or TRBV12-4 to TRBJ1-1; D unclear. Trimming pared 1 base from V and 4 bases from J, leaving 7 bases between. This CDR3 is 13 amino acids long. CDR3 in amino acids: CASSLGRTTEAFF. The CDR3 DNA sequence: TGTGCCAGCAGTTTAGGGAGGACCACTGAAGCTTTCTTT.

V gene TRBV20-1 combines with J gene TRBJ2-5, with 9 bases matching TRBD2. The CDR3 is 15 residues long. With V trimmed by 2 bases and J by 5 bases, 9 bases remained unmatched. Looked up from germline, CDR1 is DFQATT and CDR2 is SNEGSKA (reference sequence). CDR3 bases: TGCAGTGCTAGAACCTCTAGCGGGGATTGGGAGACCCAGTACTTC. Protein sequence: CSARTSSGDWETQYF.

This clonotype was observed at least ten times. DNA of the CDR3: TGTGCCAGCAGTTTTGGGGGACCCCACACTGAAGCTTTCTTT. The encoded protein is CASSFGGPHTEAFF. This rearrangement joins TRBV12-3 or TRBV12-4 to TRBJ1-1, with D possibly TRBD1 on 5 matching bases. Trimming took 3 bases from V and 3 from J, leaving 11 bases between them. The CDR3 spans 14 residues.

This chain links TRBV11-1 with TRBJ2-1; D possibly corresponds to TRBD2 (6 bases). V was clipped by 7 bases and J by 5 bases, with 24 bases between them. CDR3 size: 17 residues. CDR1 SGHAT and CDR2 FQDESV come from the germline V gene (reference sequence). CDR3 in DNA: TGTGCCAGCACCGCTATGGCGGGGAGTGTTGGAGACAATGAGCAGTTCTTC. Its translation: CASTAMAGSVGDNEQFF.

The CDR3 DNA is TGTGCCAGCAGCCAAGTCCTAGCTTCATTTTCTGGAAACACCATATATTTT. Encoded protein: CASSQVLASFSGNTIYF. V and J are TRBV3-1 and TRBJ1-3, with D hard to call. V dropped 1 base and J dropped 1 base, with 14 bases sitting between them. Germline loops: CDR1 LGHDT, CDR2 YNNKEL (reference sequence). The CDR3 has 17 residues.

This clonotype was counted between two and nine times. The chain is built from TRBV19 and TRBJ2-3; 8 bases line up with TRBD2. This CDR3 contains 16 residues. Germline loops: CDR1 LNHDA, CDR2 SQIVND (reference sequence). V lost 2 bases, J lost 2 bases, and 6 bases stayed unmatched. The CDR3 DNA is TGTGCCAGTAGTATAAGGAGCGGGGGTGCCACAGATACGCAGTATTTT. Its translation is CASSIRSGGATDTQYF.

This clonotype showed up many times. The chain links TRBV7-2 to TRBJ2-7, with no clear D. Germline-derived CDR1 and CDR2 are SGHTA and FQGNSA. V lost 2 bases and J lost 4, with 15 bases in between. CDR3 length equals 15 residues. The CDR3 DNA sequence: TGTGCCAGCAGCTTAACTCTTTTCAGAAATTACGAGCAGTACTTC. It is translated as CASSLTLFRNYEQYF.

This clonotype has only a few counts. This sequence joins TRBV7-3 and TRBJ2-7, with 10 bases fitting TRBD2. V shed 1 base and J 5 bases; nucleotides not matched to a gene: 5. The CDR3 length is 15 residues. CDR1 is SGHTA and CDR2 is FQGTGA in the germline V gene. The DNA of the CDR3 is TGTGCCAGCAGCTTAAGGCCTAGCGGGAGTCACGAGCAGTACTTC. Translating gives CASSLRPSGSHEQYF. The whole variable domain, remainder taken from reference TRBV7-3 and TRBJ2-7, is GAGVSQTPSNKVTEKGKYVELRCDPISGHTALYWYRQSLGQGPEFLIYFQGTGAADDSGLPNDRFFAVRPEGSVSTLKIQRTERGDSAVYLCASSLRPSGSHEQYFGPGTRLTVT.

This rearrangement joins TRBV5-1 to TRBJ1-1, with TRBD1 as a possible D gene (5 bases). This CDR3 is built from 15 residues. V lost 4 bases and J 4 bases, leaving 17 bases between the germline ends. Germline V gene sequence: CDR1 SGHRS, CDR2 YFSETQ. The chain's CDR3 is CASSPDVTGATEAFF. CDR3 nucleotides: TGCGCCAGCAGCCCGGACGTGACCGGGGCCACTGAAGCTTTCTTT.

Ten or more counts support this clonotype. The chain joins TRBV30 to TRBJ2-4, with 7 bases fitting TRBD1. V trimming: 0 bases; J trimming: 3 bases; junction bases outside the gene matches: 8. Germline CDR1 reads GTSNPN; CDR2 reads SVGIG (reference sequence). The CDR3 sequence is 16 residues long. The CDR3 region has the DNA TGTGCCTGGAGTGTAACAGGGGAAGTAGGCAAAAACATTCAGTACTTC. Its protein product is CAWSVTGEVGKNIQYF.

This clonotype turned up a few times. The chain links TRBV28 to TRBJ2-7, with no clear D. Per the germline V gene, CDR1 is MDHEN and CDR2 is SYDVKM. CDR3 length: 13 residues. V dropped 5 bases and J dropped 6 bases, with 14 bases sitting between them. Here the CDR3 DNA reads TGTGCCAGCAGTCCCAGGTGGCCTGTCGAGCAGTACTTC. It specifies CASSPRWPVEQYF.

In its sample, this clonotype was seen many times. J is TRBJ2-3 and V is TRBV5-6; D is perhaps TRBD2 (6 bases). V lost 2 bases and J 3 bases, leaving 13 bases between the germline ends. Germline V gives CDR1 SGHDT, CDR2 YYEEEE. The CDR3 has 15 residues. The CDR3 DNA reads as TGTGCCAGCAGCTTAGGAGGGAGAACGACAGATACGCAGTATTTT. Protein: CASSLGGRTTDTQYF.

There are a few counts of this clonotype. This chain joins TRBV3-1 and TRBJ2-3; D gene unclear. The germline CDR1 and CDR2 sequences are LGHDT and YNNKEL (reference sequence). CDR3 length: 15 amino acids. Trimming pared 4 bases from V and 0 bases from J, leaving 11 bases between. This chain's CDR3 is CASSPALGSTDTQYF. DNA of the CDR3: TGTGCCAGCAGCCCCGCCCTTGGTAGCACAGATACGCAGTATTTT.

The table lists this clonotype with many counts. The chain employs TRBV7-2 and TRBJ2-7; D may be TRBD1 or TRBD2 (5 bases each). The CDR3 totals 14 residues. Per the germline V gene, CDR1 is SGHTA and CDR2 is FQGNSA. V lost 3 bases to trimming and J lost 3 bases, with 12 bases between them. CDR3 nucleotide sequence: TGTGCCAGCAGCTTCGAGGGGTACCTCTACGAGCAGTACTTC. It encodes CASSFEGYLYEQYF. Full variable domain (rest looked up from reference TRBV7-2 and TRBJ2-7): GAGVSQSPSNKVTEKGKDVELRCDPISGHTALYWYRQSLGQGLEFLIYFQGNSAPDKSGLPSDRFSAERTGGSVSTLTIQRTQQEDSAVYLCASSFEGYLYEQYFGPGTRLTVT.

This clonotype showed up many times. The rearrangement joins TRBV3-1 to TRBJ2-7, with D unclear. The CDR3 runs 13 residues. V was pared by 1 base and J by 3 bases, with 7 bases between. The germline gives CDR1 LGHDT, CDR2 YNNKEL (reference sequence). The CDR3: CASSQVSDYEQYF. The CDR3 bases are TGTGCCAGCAGCCAAGTCAGTGACTACGAGCAGTACTTC.

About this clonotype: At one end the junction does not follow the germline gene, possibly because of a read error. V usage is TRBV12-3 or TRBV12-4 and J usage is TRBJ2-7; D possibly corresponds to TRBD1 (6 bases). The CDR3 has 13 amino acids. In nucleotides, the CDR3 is TGTGCCAGCAGCAGAGACAGGCCCTACGAGGAGTACTTC. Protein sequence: CASSRDRPYEEYF.

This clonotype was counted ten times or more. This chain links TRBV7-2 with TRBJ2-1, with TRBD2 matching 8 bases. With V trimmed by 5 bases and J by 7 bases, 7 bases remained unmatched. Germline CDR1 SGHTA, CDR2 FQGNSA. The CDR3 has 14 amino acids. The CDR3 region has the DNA TGTGCCAGCAGCCCTCGACGGGGGGGTAATGAGCAGTTCTTC. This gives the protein CASSPRRGGNEQFF.